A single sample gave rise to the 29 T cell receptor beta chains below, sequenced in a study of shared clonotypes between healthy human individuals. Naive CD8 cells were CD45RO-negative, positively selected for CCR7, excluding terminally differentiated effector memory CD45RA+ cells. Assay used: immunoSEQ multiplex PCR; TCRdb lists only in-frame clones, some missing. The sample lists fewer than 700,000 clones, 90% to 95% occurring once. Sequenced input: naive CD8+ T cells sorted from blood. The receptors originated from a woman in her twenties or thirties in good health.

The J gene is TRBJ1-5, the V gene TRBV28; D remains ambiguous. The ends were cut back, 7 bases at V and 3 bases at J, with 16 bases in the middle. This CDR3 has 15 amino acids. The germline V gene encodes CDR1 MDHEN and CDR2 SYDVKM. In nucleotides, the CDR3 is TGTGCCAGCACCACTCGGGATATCCACAATCAGCCCCAGCATTTT. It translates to CASTTRDIHNQPQHF.

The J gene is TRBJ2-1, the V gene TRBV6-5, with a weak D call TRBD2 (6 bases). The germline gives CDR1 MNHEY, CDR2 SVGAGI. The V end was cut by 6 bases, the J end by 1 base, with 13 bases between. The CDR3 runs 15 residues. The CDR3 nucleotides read TGTGCCAGCAGCCAAACTAGCCCATCCTACAATGAGCAGTTCTTC. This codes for CASSQTSPSYNEQFF.

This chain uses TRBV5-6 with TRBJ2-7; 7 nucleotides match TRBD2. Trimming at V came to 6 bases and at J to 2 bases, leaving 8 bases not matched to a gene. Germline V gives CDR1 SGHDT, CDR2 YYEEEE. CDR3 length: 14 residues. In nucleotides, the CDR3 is TGTGCCAGCACCTCGGGCGGGAGAACCTACGAGCAGTACTTC. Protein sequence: CASTSGGRTYEQYF.

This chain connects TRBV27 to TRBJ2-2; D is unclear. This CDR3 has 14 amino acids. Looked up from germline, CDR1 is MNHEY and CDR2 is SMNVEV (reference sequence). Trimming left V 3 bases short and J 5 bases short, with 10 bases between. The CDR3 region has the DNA TGTGCCAGCAGTTTCTTTGGAACTACCGGGGAGCTGTTTTTT. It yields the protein CASSFFGTTGELFF.

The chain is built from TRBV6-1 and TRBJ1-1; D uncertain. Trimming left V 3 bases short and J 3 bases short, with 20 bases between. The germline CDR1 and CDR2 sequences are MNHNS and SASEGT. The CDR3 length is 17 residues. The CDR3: CASSEPRLGQEDTEAFF. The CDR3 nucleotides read TGTGCCAGCAGTGAGCCCCGGCTAGGGCAGGAGGACACTGAAGCTTTCTTT.

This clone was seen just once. The CDR3: CASRSGTGGFEQYF. CDR3 nucleotide sequence: TGTGCCAGCAGGTCCGGGACAGGGGGGTTCGAGCAGTACTTC. V is TRBV28 and J is TRBJ2-7, with TRBD1 matching over 11 bases. The germline gives CDR1 MDHEN, CDR2 SYDVKM. This CDR3 has 14 amino acids. V lost 6 bases, J lost 6 bases, and 7 bases stayed unmatched.

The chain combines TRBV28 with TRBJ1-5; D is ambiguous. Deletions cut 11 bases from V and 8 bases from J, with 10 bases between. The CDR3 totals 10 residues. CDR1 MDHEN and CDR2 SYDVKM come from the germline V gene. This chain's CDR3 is CASSKEPQHF. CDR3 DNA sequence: TGTGCCTCCTCCAAGGAGCCCCAGCATTTT. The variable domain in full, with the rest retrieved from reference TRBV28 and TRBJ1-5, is DVKVTQSSRYLVKRTGEKVFLECVQDMDHENMFWYRQDPGLGLRLIYFSYDVKMKEKGDIPEGYSVSREKKERFSLILESASTNQTSMYLCASSKEPQHFGDGTRLSIL.

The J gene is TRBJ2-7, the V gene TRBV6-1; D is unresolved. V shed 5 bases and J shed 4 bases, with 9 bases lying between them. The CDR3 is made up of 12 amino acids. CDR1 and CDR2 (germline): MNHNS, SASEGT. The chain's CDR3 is CASSPIPYEQYF. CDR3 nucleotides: TGTGCCAGCAGTCCTATACCATACGAGCAGTACTTC.

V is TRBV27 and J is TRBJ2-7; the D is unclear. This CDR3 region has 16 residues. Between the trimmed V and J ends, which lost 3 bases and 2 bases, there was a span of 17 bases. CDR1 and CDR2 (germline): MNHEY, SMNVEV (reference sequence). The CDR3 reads CASSLMAGAPTYEQYF. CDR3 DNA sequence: TGTGCCAGCAGTTTGATGGCAGGCGCGCCGACCTACGAGCAGTACTTC.

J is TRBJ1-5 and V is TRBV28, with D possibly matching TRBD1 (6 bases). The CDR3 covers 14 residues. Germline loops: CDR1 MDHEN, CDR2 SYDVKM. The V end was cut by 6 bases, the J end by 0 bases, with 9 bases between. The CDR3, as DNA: TGTGCCAGCAGATTGGACAGTAGCAATCAGCCCCAGCATTTT. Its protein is CASRLDSSNQPQHF.

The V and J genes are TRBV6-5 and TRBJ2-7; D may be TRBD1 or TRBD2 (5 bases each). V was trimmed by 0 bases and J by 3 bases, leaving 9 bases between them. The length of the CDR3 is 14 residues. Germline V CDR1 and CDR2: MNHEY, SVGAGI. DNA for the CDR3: TGTGCCAGCAGTTACTCGGGACGCGACTACGAGCAGTACTTC. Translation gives CASSYSGRDYEQYF.

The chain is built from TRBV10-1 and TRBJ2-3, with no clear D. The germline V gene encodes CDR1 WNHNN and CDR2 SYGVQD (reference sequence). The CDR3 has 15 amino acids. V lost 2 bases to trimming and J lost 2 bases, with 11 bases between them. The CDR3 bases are TGCGCCAGCAGTGAGGGTGGCGGATACACAGATACGCAGTATTTT. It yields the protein CASSEGGGYTDTQYF.

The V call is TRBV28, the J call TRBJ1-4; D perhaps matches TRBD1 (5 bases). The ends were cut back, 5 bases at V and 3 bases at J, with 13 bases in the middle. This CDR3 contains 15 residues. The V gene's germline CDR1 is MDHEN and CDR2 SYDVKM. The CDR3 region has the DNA TGTGCCAGCAGTGCCCGGGGGGGGGCTAATGAAAAACTGTTTTTT. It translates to CASSARGGANEKLFF.

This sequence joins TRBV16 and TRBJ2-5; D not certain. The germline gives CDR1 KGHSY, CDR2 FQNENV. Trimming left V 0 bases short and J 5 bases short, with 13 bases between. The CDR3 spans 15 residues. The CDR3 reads CASSQSGQDGETQYF. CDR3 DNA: TGTGCCAGCAGCCAATCCGGTCAAGATGGGGAGACCCAGTACTTC.

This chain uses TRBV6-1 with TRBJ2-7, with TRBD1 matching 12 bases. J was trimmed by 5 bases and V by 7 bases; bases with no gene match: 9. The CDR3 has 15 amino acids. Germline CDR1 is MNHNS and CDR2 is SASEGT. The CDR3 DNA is TGTGCCAGCAACCTAATGGGACAGGGGGCTAACGAGCAGTACTTC. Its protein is CASNLMGQGANEQYF.

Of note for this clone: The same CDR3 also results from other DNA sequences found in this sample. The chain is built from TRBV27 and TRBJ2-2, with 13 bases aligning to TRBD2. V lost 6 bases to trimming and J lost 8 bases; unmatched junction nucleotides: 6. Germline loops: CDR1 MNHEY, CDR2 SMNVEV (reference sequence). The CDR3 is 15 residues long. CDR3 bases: TGTGCCAGCAGCCTCGGACTAGCGGGAGTTGGGGAGCTGTTTTTT. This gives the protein CASSLGLAGVGELFF.

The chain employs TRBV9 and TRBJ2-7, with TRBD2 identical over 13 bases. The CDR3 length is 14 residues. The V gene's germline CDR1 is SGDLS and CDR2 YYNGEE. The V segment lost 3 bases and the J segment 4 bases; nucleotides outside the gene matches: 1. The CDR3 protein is CASSALAGGYEQYF. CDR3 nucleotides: TGTGCCAGCAGCGCACTAGCGGGAGGGTACGAGCAGTACTTC.

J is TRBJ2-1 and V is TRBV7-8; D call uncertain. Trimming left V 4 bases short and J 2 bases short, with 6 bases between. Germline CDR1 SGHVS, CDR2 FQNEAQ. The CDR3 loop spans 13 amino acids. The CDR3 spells CASSWRTYNEQFF. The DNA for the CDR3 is TGTGCCAGCAGCTGGCGGACCTACAATGAGCAGTTCTTC. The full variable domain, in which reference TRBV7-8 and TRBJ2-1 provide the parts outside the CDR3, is GAGVSQSPRYKVAKRGQDVALRCDPISGHVSLFWYQQALGQGPEFLTYFQNEAQLDKSGLPSDRFFAERPEGSVSTLKIQRTQQEDSAVYLCASSWRTYNEQFFGPGTRLTVL.

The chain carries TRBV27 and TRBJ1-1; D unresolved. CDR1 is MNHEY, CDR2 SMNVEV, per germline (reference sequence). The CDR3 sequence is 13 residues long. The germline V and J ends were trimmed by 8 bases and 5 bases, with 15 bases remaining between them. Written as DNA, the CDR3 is TGTGCCAGCTCGAGTCTTCGGAAAACTGAAGCTTTCTTT. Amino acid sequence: CASSSLRKTEAFF.

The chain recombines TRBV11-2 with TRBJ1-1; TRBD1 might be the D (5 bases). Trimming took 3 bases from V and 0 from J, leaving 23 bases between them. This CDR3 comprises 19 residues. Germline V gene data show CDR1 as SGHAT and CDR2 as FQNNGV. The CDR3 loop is CASSFRVLDGGILNTEAFF. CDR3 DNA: TGTGCCAGCAGCTTTAGGGTTCTGGACGGGGGGATTTTGAACACTGAAGCTTTCTTT.

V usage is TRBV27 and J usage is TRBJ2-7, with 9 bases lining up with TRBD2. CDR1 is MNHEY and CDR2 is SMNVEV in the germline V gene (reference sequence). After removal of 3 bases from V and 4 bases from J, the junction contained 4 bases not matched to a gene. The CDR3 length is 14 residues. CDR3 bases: TGTGCCAGCAGTTTTAGCGGGAGTTTTTACGAGCAGTACTTC. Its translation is CASSFSGSFYEQYF.

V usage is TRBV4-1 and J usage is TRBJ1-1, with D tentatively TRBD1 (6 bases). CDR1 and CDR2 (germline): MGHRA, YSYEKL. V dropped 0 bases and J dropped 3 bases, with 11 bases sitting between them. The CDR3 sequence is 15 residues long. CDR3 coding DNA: TGCGCCAGCAGCCAAGATGGTGAGGGGGACACTGAAGCTTTCTTT. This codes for CASSQDGEGDTEAFF.

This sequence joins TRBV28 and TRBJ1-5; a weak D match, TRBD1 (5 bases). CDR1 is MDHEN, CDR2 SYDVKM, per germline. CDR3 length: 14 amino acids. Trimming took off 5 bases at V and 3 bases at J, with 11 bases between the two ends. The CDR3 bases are TGTGCCAGCAGTCATGACAGTCTCAATCAGCCCCAGCATTTT. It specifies CASSHDSLNQPQHF.

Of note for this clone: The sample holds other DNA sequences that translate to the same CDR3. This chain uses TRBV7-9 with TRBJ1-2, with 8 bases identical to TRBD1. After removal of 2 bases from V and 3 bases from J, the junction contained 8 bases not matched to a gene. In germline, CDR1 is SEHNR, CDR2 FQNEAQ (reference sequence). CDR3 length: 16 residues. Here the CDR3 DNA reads TGTGCCAGCAGCTTACCGATCCCGGGACAGGACTATGGCTACACCTTC. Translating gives CASSLPIPGQDYGYTF. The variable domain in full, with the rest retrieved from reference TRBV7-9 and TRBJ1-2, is DTGVSQNPRHKITKRGQNVTFRCDPISEHNRLYWYRQTLGQGPEFLTYFQNEAQLEKSRLLSDRFSAERPKGSFSTLEIQRTEQGDSAMYLCASSLPIPGQDYGYTFGSGTRLTVV.

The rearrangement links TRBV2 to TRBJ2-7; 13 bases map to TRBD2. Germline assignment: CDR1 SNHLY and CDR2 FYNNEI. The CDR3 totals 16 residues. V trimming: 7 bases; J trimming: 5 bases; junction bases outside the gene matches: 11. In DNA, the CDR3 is TGTGCCAGCACCAAAGCCGGGACTAGCGGGATCCACGAGCAGTACTTC. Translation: CASTKAGTSGIHEQYF.

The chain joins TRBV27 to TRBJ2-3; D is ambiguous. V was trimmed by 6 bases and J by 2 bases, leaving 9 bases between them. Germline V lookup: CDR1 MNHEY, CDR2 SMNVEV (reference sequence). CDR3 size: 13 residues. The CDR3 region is CASRVHLTDTQYF. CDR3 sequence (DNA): TGTGCCAGCAGGGTGCACCTCACAGATACGCAGTATTTT.

CDR3 bases: TGTGCCAGCAGCCCGACAGCTTATAGCAATCAGCCCCAGCATTTT. This sequence encodes CASSPTAYSNQPQHF. This chain joins TRBV6-5 and TRBJ1-5; perhaps TRBD1 as D (5 bases). Germline CDR1 and CDR2: MNHEY and SVGAGI. The ends were cut back, 6 bases at V and 0 bases at J, with 12 bases in the middle. This CDR3 has 15 residues.

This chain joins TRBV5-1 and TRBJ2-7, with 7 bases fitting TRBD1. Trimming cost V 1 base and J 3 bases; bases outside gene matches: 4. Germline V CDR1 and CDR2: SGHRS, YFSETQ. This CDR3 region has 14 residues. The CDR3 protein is CASSLWQGDYEQYF. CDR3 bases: TGCGCCAGCAGCTTGTGGCAGGGGGACTACGAGCAGTACTTC.

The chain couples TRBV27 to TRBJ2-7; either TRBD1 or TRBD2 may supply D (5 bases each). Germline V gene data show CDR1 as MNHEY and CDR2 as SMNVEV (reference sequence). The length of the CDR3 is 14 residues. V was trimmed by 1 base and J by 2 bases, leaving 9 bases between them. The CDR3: CASSLYGDPYEQYF. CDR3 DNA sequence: TGTGCCAGCAGTTTATATGGGGACCCCTACGAGCAGTACTTC.